The 8 T cell receptor beta chains reported below all come from one sample, sequenced in a study of blood T cells in healthy people across ages. Sample-barcoded 5' priming and a J-beta primer mix drove a second PCR of about 7 to 11 cycles. Each CDR3 protein is one row after TCRdb ran MiXCR on the 5' RACE reads. The data show hundreds of thousands of distinct CDR3 sequences, approximately 49% seen once. Sequencing was carried out using blood. The receptors shown here come from a woman aged 55-70 years in good health.

The rearrangement uses TRBV7-2 and TRBJ1-2; D possibly corresponds to TRBD1 (5 bases). This CDR3 spans 13 amino acids. V lost 8 bases and J 8 bases, leaving 18 bases between the germline ends. CDR1 is SGHTA and CDR2 is FQGNSA in the germline V gene. CDR3 region: CASDGQPDAGYTF. The CDR3 DNA reads TGTGCCAGCGATGGACAACCGGACGCCGGCTACACCTTC.

V usage is TRBV6-6 and J usage is TRBJ2-7; TRBD1 agrees at 8 bases. CDR1 and CDR2 (germline): MNHNY, SVGAGI (reference sequence). V dropped 6 bases and J dropped 4; count of bases not matched to a gene: 11. The CDR3 runs to 15 residues. The CDR3 protein is CASSQYRDRRYEQYF. CDR3 nucleotide sequence: TGTGCCAGCAGCCAATACCGGGACAGGAGATACGAGCAGTACTTC.

This clonotype was observed a few times. The rearrangement joins TRBV2 to TRBJ2-5, with 8 bases that match TRBD1. The ends lost 6 bases at V and 1 base at J; junction bases unmatched: 4. The CDR3 loop spans 14 amino acids. CDR1 SNHLY and CDR2 FYNNEI come from the germline V gene. This CDR3 is CASRGTGLQETQYF. DNA for the CDR3: TGTGCCAGCAGAGGGACAGGACTCCAAGAGACCCAGTACTTC.

This clonotype appeared a few times. V is TRBV25-1 and J is TRBJ1-4; possible D gene TRBD1, 6 bases. V was pared by 2 bases and J by 5 bases, with 15 bases between. Germline V gene data show CDR1 as MGHDK and CDR2 as SYGVNS. There are 16 residues in the CDR3. CDR3 region: CASSEGSGQPNEKLFF. CDR3 coding DNA: TGTGCCAGCAGTGAAGGGTCCGGACAGCCAAATGAAAAACTGTTTTTT.

This chain connects TRBV4-2 to TRBJ2-3; 13 bases agree with TRBD2. The CDR3 spans 16 residues. V gave up 0 bases and J gave up 5 bases; unmatched junction bases: 2. Germline assignment: CDR1 LGHNA and CDR2 YNFKEQ. CDR3 sequence: CASSQETSGRKDTQYF. CDR3 sequence (DNA): TGTGCCAGCAGCCAAGAGACTAGCGGGAGGAAAGATACGCAGTATTTT.

This clonotype showed up just a few times. This chain links TRBV3-1 with TRBJ2-5; TRBD1 matches at 9 bases. The CDR3 spans 15 residues. The V gene's germline CDR1 is LGHDT and CDR2 YNNKEL (reference sequence). J was trimmed by 5 bases and V by 4 bases; bases with no gene match: 8. CDR3 sequence (DNA): TGTGCCAGCAGCCCACGGGACAGGGAAGGCGAGACCCAGTACTTC. Its translation is CASSPRDREGETQYF.

In this sample, this clonotype turned up a few times. The chain links TRBV4-2 to TRBJ1-2, with 10 bases aligning to TRBD1. The germline CDR1 and CDR2 sequences are LGHNA and YNFKEQ. The CDR3 runs 16 residues. V trimming: 4 bases; J trimming: 0 bases; junction bases outside the gene matches: 5. The CDR3 DNA reads as TGTGCCAGCAGCCGACACGGGACAGGGGCTAACTATGGCTACACCTTC. Translation: CASSRHGTGANYGYTF.

This clonotype was counted a single time. The V and J genes are TRBV27 and TRBJ2-7, with a possible D match to TRBD1 (5 bases). This CDR3 comprises 15 residues. Looked up from germline, CDR1 is MNHEY and CDR2 is SMNVEV (reference sequence). With 2 bases removed from V and 5 bases from J, the gap between germline ends came to 16 bases. This CDR3 reads CASSLNWLGANEQYF. DNA for the CDR3: TGTGCCAGCAGTTTAAACTGGTTAGGGGCCAACGAGCAGTACTTC.